Shown below are 14 T cell receptor beta chains from a single sample sequenced in a study of T cells in Graves' hyperthyroidism and ophthalmopathy. TCR beta CDR3 regions were amplified from RNA. The study used the HTBI primer set for a first-round RT-PCR of the TCR CDR3. TCRdb re-analysed the multiplex PCR reads in MiXCR, keeping a single row per CDR3 protein. The sample holds 600,000 or so distinct CDR3 sequences; about 17% are singletons and the top ten take about 3.8%. The sequenced sample consisted of blood. The receptors shown here come from a woman in her 30s with Graves' hyperthyroidism.

This clonotype was counted ten times or more. The V and J genes are TRBV27 and TRBJ2-1, with TRBD2 identical over 15 bases. Looked up from germline, CDR1 is MNHEY and CDR2 is SMNVEV (reference sequence). The CDR3 runs 18 residues. Trimming cost V 6 bases and J 7 bases; bases outside gene matches: 13. CDR3: CASRGLAGGRELGNEQFF. The CDR3 DNA reads TGTGCCAGCAGGGGACTAGCGGGAGGCCGGGAGTTGGGTAATGAGCAGTTCTTC.

The sample holds many counts of this clonotype. V is TRBV19 and J is TRBJ1-5; TRBD1 matches 9 bases. With V trimmed by 9 bases and J by 4 bases, 7 bases remained unmatched. CDR3 length equals 14 residues. Germline CDR1 is LNHDA and CDR2 is SQIVND (reference sequence). The CDR3 here is CASSVTGGNQPQHF. CDR3 bases: TGTGCCAGCAGTGTGACAGGGGGTAATCAGCCCCAGCATTTT. The full variable domain, in which reference TRBV19 and TRBJ1-5 provide the parts outside the CDR3, is DGGITQSPKYLFRKEGQNVTLSCEQNLNHDAMYWYRQDPGQGLRLIYYSQIVNDFQKGDIAEGYSVSREKKESFPLTVTSAQKNPTAFYLCASSVTGGNQPQHFGDGTRLSIL.

This clonotype was observed many times. The chain uses TRBV5-6 and TRBJ2-1; a possible D gene is TRBD1 (5 bases). The V end was cut by 2 bases, the J end by 9 bases, with 24 bases between. CDR3 length: 17 residues. Germline CDR1 is SGHDT and CDR2 is YYEEEE. CDR3 in DNA: TGTGCCAGCAGCTTTGGAGAACAGCTGGGTGGGCAGGGTGAGCAGTTCTTC. Its translation: CASSFGEQLGGQGEQFF.

The V and J genes are TRBV19 and TRBJ2-1; TRBD2 agrees at 14 bases. The CDR3 totals 19 residues. V lost 4 bases, J lost 0 bases, and 8 bases stayed unmatched. Per germline, CDR1 LNHDA and CDR2 SQIVND (reference sequence). This CDR3 is CASSKTGTSGRSSYNEQFF. CDR3 sequence (DNA): TGTGCCAGTAGTAAAACCGGGACTAGCGGGAGAAGCTCCTACAATGAGCAGTTCTTC.

This clonotype was observed a handful of times. The chain has TRBV5-5 and TRBJ1-2, with a possible D match to TRBD1 (5 bases). This CDR3 is 13 amino acids long. Trimming pared 6 bases from V and 6 bases from J, leaving 15 bases between. The germline V gene has CDR1 SGHKS and CDR2 YYEKEE (reference sequence). The CDR3 loop reads CASINTGGDGYTF. The DNA of the CDR3 is TGTGCCAGCATCAACACGGGAGGGGATGGCTACACCTTC.

This clonotype was found a few times. This sequence joins TRBV30 and TRBJ2-7, with D perhaps TRBD1 (6 bases). CDR1 is GTSNPN, CDR2 SVGIG, per germline (reference sequence). This CDR3 has 13 amino acids. V lost 5 bases to trimming and J lost 3 bases, with 14 bases between them. The CDR3 sequence: CAWDRDNLYEQYF. The CDR3 DNA reads as TGTGCCTGGGATCGGGACAATCTCTACGAGCAGTACTTC.

The rearrangement links TRBV12-5 to TRBJ2-1; D is uncertain. Deletions cut 5 bases from V and 0 bases from J, with 11 bases between. Germline V gives CDR1 LGHNT, CDR2 FRNRAP. The CDR3 runs to 15 residues. In DNA form, the CDR3 reads TGTGCTAGTGGTCATGAGGTGAGCTCCTACAATGAGCAGTTCTTC. Translating it yields CASGHEVSSYNEQFF. The whole variable domain, filled in from reference TRBV12-5 and TRBJ2-1, reads DARVTQTPRHKVTEMGQEVTMRCQPILGHNTVFWYRQTMMQGLELLAYFRNRAPLDDSGMPKDRFSAEMPDATLATLKIQPSEPRDSAVYFCASGHEVSSYNEQFFGPGTRLTVL.

The genes are TRBV5-1 and TRBJ2-7; weak D call: TRBD1 (7 bases). Trimming took 0 bases from V and 5 from J, leaving 21 bases between them. Germline assignment: CDR1 SGHRS and CDR2 YFSETQ. This CDR3 contains 17 residues. Written as DNA, the CDR3 is TGCGCCAGCAGCTTGGTAACGACAGGGAGGAGGCACCACGAGCAGTACTTC. Protein sequence: CASSLVTTGRRHHEQYF.

The rearrangement links TRBV7-9 to TRBJ1-1; no definite D call. Trimming took off 5 bases at V and 1 base at J, with 14 bases between the two ends. The CDR3 has 15 amino acids. The germline CDR1 and CDR2 sequences are SEHNR and FQNEAQ (reference sequence). DNA for the CDR3: TGTGCCAGCAGCCCCCGCGGACTGCAGAACACTGAAGCTTTCTTT. This translates into CASSPRGLQNTEAFF.

This clonotype occurred a few times. The chain links TRBV7-2 to TRBJ1-4; no firm D call. Trimming took 7 bases from V and 3 from J, leaving 15 bases between them. The CDR3 contains 15 residues. The germline V gene encodes CDR1 SGHTA and CDR2 FQGNSA. The CDR3 region has the DNA TGTGCCAGCACCCCGACTCTTACCTCTAATGAAAAACTGTTTTTT. This gives the protein CASTPTLTSNEKLFF.

This clonotype was counted at least ten times. This sequence joins TRBV20-1 and TRBJ2-7, with TRBD2 matching 9 bases. Germline V gene data show CDR1 as DFQATT and CDR2 as SNEGSKA (reference sequence). This CDR3 region has 14 residues. J gave up 4 bases and V 6 bases, and 10 bases lay outside the gene matches. CDR3 residues: CSASGLAGTYEQYF. CDR3 nucleotides: TGCAGTGCAAGTGGGCTAGCGGGAACTTACGAGCAGTACTTC.

J is TRBJ1-2 and V is TRBV18, with a possible D match to TRBD1 (5 bases). In germline, CDR1 is KGHSH, CDR2 LQKENI. V was shortened by 5 bases and J by 8 bases, with 18 bases between the two germline ends. CDR3 length equals 14 residues. CDR3: CASSGMTVSYGYTF. Here the CDR3 DNA reads TGTGCCAGCTCAGGAATGACAGTCAGCTACGGCTACACCTTC.

This clonotype appeared a few times. This sequence joins TRBV11-2 and TRBJ2-7; weak D call: TRBD2 (6 bases). The V and J ends lost 5 bases and 3 bases respectively, with 20 bases between them. The CDR3 is 16 residues long. Germline CDR1 is SGHAT and CDR2 is FQNNGV. The CDR3 loop is CASSTSTGVSNYEQYF. The CDR3 DNA is TGTGCCAGCAGCACCTCTACGGGGGTATCTAACTACGAGCAGTACTTC.

This clonotype was seen many times. V usage is TRBV28 and J usage is TRBJ2-7; no definite D call. CDR1 MDHEN and CDR2 SYDVKM come from the germline V gene. Trimming shortened V by 7 bases and J by 3 bases, and 16 bases separated the two germline ends. CDR3 length: 14 residues. CDR3 residues: CASTRRTLIYEQYF. CDR3 in DNA: TGTGCCAGCACCCGACGGACCCTGATCTACGAGCAGTACTTC.